These T cell receptor beta chains were read from a single sample in a study of CD8+ T cells in alopecia areata. Using immunoSEQ multiplex PCR, the repertoire was profiled, and TCRdb retains in-frame clones only, with some absent. The sample carries under 70,000 clones, about 96% recorded once. The sequences come from CD8+ T cells sorted from blood, collected at week 0. All receptors come from a human donor with alopecia areata. Each CDR3 is given with its conserved first and last residue. A D gene is named only where the DNA matches it firmly. Clone size is shown for a subset of rows, as once, few, many or a class of expanded clone.

cdr3_aa: CASSKPLGSYGYTF; cdr3_nt: TGTGCCAGCAGCAAACCACTGGGTTCCTATGGCTACACCTTC; v_call: TRBV21-1; clone_size: NA; d_call: NA; j_call: TRBJ1-2
cdr3_aa: CASSMYPGRLSTDTQYF; cdr3_nt: TGTGCCAGCAGCATGTACCCGGGACGGCTTAGCACAGATACGCAGTATTTT; v_call: TRBV7-9; clone_size: NA; d_call: NA; j_call: TRBJ2-3
cdr3_aa: CASSFSGLVVNEQFF; cdr3_nt: TGTGCCAGCAGCTTTTCGGGACTAGTAGTCAATGAGCAGTTCTTC; v_call: TRBV5-8; clone_size: NA; d_call: TRBD2; j_call: TRBJ2-1
cdr3_aa: CASSLVGAAYEQYF; cdr3_nt: TGCGCCAGCAGCTTGGTAGGGGCGGCCTACGAGCAGTACTTC; v_call: TRBV5-1; clone_size: once; d_call: NA; j_call: TRBJ2-7
cdr3_aa: CASSLGVALGTTDTQYF; cdr3_nt: TGTGCCAGCAGCTTAGGGGTGGCACTAGGAACCACAGATACGCAGTATTTT; v_call: TRBV5-6; clone_size: NA; d_call: NA; j_call: TRBJ2-3
cdr3_aa: CASSLTPGSSYEQYF; cdr3_nt: TGTGCCAGCAGCTTAACCCCTGGTAGCTCCTACGAGCAGTACTTC; v_call: TRBV5-6; clone_size: NA; d_call: NA; j_call: TRBJ2-7
cdr3_aa: CAISGDSIYEQYF; cdr3_nt: TGTGCCATCAGTGGGGACAGTATTTACGAGCAGTACTTC; v_call: TRBV10-3; clone_size: NA; d_call: TRBD1; j_call: TRBJ2-7
cdr3_aa: CASSLDPIPPGELFF; cdr3_nt: TGCGCCAGCAGCTTAGACCCGATTCCCCCCGGGGAGCTGTTTTTT; v_call: TRBV5-1; clone_size: NA; d_call: NA; j_call: TRBJ2-2
cdr3_aa: CASSLGSGWGNEQFF; cdr3_nt: TGTGCCAGCAGCTTAGGTAGCGGGTGGGGCAATGAGCAGTTCTTC; v_call: TRBV7-8; clone_size: NA; d_call: TRBD2; j_call: TRBJ2-1
cdr3_aa: CASRGEKLFF; cdr3_nt: TGTGCCAGCAGAGGGGAAAAACTGTTTTTT; v_call: TRBV7-2; clone_size: NA; d_call: NA; j_call: TRBJ1-4
cdr3_aa: CASSQENPDIYGYTF; cdr3_nt: TGCGCCAGCAGCCAAGAAAATCCCGACATATATGGCTACACCTTC; v_call: TRBV4-1; clone_size: NA; d_call: NA; j_call: TRBJ1-2
cdr3_aa: CASSLARGVITEAFF; cdr3_nt: TGTGCCAGCAGCTTAGCGCGGGGGGTGATCACTGAAGCTTTCTTT; v_call: TRBV7-8; clone_size: NA; d_call: NA; j_call: TRBJ1-1
cdr3_aa: CASSPWTAYNEQFF; cdr3_nt: TGTGCCAGTAGTCCTTGGACAGCTTACAATGAGCAGTTCTTC; v_call: TRBV19; clone_size: NA; d_call: NA; j_call: TRBJ2-1
cdr3_aa: CASKEQASSGANVLTF; cdr3_nt: TGTGCCAGTAAGGAGCAAGCGAGCTCTGGGGCCAACGTCCTGACTTTC; v_call: TRBV19; clone_size: NA; d_call: NA; j_call: TRBJ2-6
cdr3_aa: CASSFSGGDNEQFF; cdr3_nt: TGTGCCAGCAGCTTTTCTGGGGGGGACAATGAGCAGTTCTTC; v_call: TRBV7-8; clone_size: NA; d_call: TRBD2; j_call: TRBJ2-1
cdr3_aa: CASSLPGGHEQFF; cdr3_nt: TGTGCCAGCAGTTTGCCAGGGGGACATGAGCAGTTCTTC; v_call: TRBV28; clone_size: NA; d_call: TRBD1; j_call: TRBJ2-1
cdr3_aa: CASSQDLGVETQYF; cdr3_nt: TGCGCCAGCAGCCAAGATCTGGGGGTAGAGACCCAGTACTTC; v_call: TRBV4-3; clone_size: NA; d_call: NA; j_call: TRBJ2-5
cdr3_aa: CASSPAQGGDEQYF; cdr3_nt: TGTGCCAGCTCACCTGCACAGGGGGGCGACGAGCAGTACTTC; v_call: TRBV18; clone_size: NA; d_call: TRBD1; j_call: TRBJ2-7
cdr3_aa: CASSLGTSPTYEQYF; cdr3_nt: TGTGCCAGCAGCTTGGGGACCTCACCGACCTACGAGCAGTACTTC; v_call: TRBV7-9; clone_size: NA; d_call: NA; j_call: TRBJ2-7
cdr3_aa: CASSFWTEVTDTQYF; cdr3_nt: TGTGCCAGCAGCTTCTGGACCGAAGTCACAGATACGCAGTATTTT; v_call: TRBV7-9; clone_size: NA; d_call: NA; j_call: TRBJ2-3
cdr3_aa: CASSEAGREMVYGYTF; cdr3_nt: TGTGCCAGCAGTGAAGCCGGCAGGGAAATGGTCTATGGCTACACCTTC; v_call: TRBV2; clone_size: NA; d_call: NA; j_call: TRBJ1-2
cdr3_aa: CATSGLTGGALTGELFF; cdr3_nt: TGTGCCACCAGCGGGTTAACAGGGGGCGCGTTGACCGGGGAGCTGTTTTTT; v_call: TRBV15; clone_size: NA; d_call: TRBD1; j_call: TRBJ2-2
cdr3_aa: CASSLGTASYEQYF; cdr3_nt: TGCGCCAGCAGCTTAGGGACAGCCTCCTACGAGCAGTACTTC; v_call: TRBV5-1; clone_size: NA; d_call: TRBD1; j_call: TRBJ2-7
cdr3_aa: CASGGGRPQHF; cdr3_nt: TGTGCCAGCGGGGGCGGGCGGCCCCAGCATTTT; v_call: TRBV27; clone_size: NA; d_call: NA; j_call: TRBJ1-5
cdr3_aa: CASSPSGTGTDNEQFF; cdr3_nt: TGTGCCAGCAGCCCCTCCGGGACAGGGACAGACAATGAGCAGTTCTTC; v_call: TRBV7-9; clone_size: NA; d_call: TRBD1; j_call: TRBJ2-1
cdr3_aa: CAISESLSSYEQYF; cdr3_nt: TGTGCCATCAGTGAGTCTCTTAGCTCCTACGAGCAGTACTTC; v_call: TRBV10-3; clone_size: NA; d_call: NA; j_call: TRBJ2-7
cdr3_aa: CASSHGGWKPQHF; cdr3_nt: TGTGCCAGTAGTCATGGGGGTTGGAAGCCCCAGCATTTT; v_call: TRBV19; clone_size: few; d_call: NA; j_call: TRBJ1-5
cdr3_aa: CASSHGVGELFF; cdr3_nt: TGCGCCAGCAGCCACGGGGTCGGGGAGCTGTTTTTT; v_call: TRBV4-3; clone_size: NA; d_call: NA; j_call: TRBJ2-2
cdr3_aa: CASSQDWRGYTDTQYF; cdr3_nt: TGCGCCAGCAGCCAAGACTGGCGGGGGTACACAGATACGCAGTATTTT; v_call: TRBV4-1; clone_size: NA; d_call: TRBD2; j_call: TRBJ2-3
cdr3_aa: CASTLWTGTYEQYF; cdr3_nt: TGTGCCAGCACCCTATGGACAGGTACCTACGAGCAGTACTTC; v_call: TRBV6-1; clone_size: NA; d_call: TRBD1; j_call: TRBJ2-7
cdr3_aa: CASSLLTGPNTGELFF; cdr3_nt: TGCGCCAGCAGCCTTTTGACAGGGCCGAACACCGGGGAGCTGTTTTTT; v_call: TRBV5-1; clone_size: NA; d_call: TRBD1; j_call: TRBJ2-2
cdr3_aa: CASSLGTGIQYF; cdr3_nt: TGTGCCAGCAGCCTAGGGACGGGCATTCAGTACTTC; v_call: TRBV5-6; clone_size: NA; d_call: NA; j_call: TRBJ2-4
cdr3_aa: CASGAYFGGEQYF; cdr3_nt: TGTGCCAGCGGAGCCTACTTTGGGGGCGAGCAGTACTTC; v_call: TRBV5-4; clone_size: once; d_call: NA; j_call: TRBJ2-7
cdr3_aa: CASSRGQGANYGYTF; cdr3_nt: TGTGCCAGCAGCAGGGGACAGGGAGCTAACTATGGCTACACCTTC; v_call: TRBV5-6; clone_size: NA; d_call: TRBD1; j_call: TRBJ1-2
cdr3_aa: CASSPVYLTENTEAFF; cdr3_nt: TGTGCCAGCAGCCCCGTATATCTGACAGAGAACACTGAAGCTTTCTTT; v_call: TRBV13; clone_size: NA; d_call: NA; j_call: TRBJ1-1
cdr3_aa: CASSQPFGGGQHEQFF; cdr3_nt: TGTGCCAGCAGCCAACCCTTCGGGGGGGGCCAACATGAGCAGTTCTTC; v_call: TRBV4-2; clone_size: NA; d_call: TRBD2; j_call: TRBJ2-1
cdr3_aa: CASGDGSSYEQYF; cdr3_nt: TGTGCCTCCGGGGACGGGAGTTCCTACGAGCAGTACTTC; v_call: TRBV10-3; clone_size: NA; d_call: NA; j_call: TRBJ2-7
cdr3_aa: CASSQEQASGGTQYF; cdr3_nt: TGTGCCAGCAGCCAAGAGCAAGCTAGCGGGGGAACCCAGTACTTC; v_call: TRBV4-2; clone_size: NA; d_call: TRBD2; j_call: TRBJ2-5
cdr3_aa: CASSLRGSRVGTDTQYF; cdr3_nt: TGTGCCAGCAGTTTAAGGGGGTCGCGGGTTGGGACAGATACGCAGTATTTT; v_call: TRBV27; clone_size: NA; d_call: NA; j_call: TRBJ2-3
cdr3_aa: CASSQGGVEQFF; cdr3_nt: TGTGCCAGCAGCCAAGGAGGGGTTGAGCAGTTCTTC; v_call: TRBV14; clone_size: NA; d_call: NA; j_call: TRBJ2-1
cdr3_aa: CASSYSGEDTQYF; cdr3_nt: TGTGCCAGCAGTTACTCCGGGGAAGATACGCAGTATTTT; v_call: TRBV13; clone_size: NA; d_call: NA; j_call: TRBJ2-3
cdr3_aa: CASSLGYGSSYEQYF; cdr3_nt: TGTGCCAGCAGCTTAGGGTACGGCAGCTCCTACGAGCAGTACTTC; v_call: TRBV7-9; clone_size: NA; d_call: NA; j_call: TRBJ2-7
cdr3_aa: CASSIGRTEAFF; cdr3_nt: TGTGCCAGCAGCATCGGACGGACTGAAGCTTTCTTT; v_call: TRBV7-9; clone_size: NA; d_call: NA; j_call: TRBJ1-1
cdr3_aa: CASSQEGLAGGETQYF; cdr3_nt: TGCGCCAGCAGCCAAGAAGGACTAGCGGGAGGTGAGACCCAGTACTTC; v_call: TRBV4-3; clone_size: NA; d_call: TRBD2; j_call: TRBJ2-5
cdr3_aa: CASSGRVNLYNQPQHF; cdr3_nt: TGTGCCAGCAGTGGACGGGTTAATTTGTACAATCAGCCCCAGCATTTT; v_call: TRBV6-1; clone_size: NA; d_call: NA; j_call: TRBJ1-5
cdr3_aa: CASSLQGNTEAFF; cdr3_nt: TGTGCCAGCAGCTTACAGGGAAACACTGAAGCTTTCTTT; v_call: TRBV7-2; clone_size: NA; d_call: NA; j_call: TRBJ1-1
cdr3_aa: CARGTGGYGYTF; cdr3_nt: TGTGCCAGGGGGACAGGGGGCTATGGCTACACCTTC; v_call: TRBV19; clone_size: once; d_call: TRBD1; j_call: TRBJ1-2
cdr3_aa: CASTAVNTGELFF; cdr3_nt: TGCGCCAGCACGGCGGTGAACACCGGGGAGCTGTTTTTT; v_call: TRBV10-2; clone_size: NA; d_call: NA; j_call: TRBJ2-2
cdr3_aa: CASSRQTGNTEAFF; cdr3_nt: TGCGCCAGCAGCCGCCAAACAGGGAACACTGAAGCTTTCTTT; v_call: TRBV4-1; clone_size: NA; d_call: NA; j_call: TRBJ1-1
cdr3_aa: CASSSDLYGYTF; cdr3_nt: TGTGCCAGCAGTTCCGACCTCTATGGCTACACCTTC; v_call: TRBV28; clone_size: NA; d_call: NA; j_call: TRBJ1-2
cdr3_aa: CASSPGFSPLHF; cdr3_nt: TGTGCCAGCAGTCCAGGGTTTTCACCCCTCCACTTT; v_call: TRBV27; clone_size: NA; d_call: NA; j_call: TRBJ1-6
cdr3_aa: CASSLEGAGNDYGYTF; cdr3_nt: TGTGCCAGCAGCTTAGAAGGAGCTGGGAACGACTATGGCTACACCTTC; v_call: TRBV5-6; clone_size: NA; d_call: NA; j_call: TRBJ1-2
cdr3_aa: CASSLDPNEQFF; cdr3_nt: TGTGCCAGCAGCTTAGATCCAAATGAGCAGTTCTTC; v_call: TRBV11-2; clone_size: NA; d_call: NA; j_call: TRBJ2-1
cdr3_aa: CASSFQGGNEQFF; cdr3_nt: TGTGCCAGCAGTTTCCAGGGAGGGAATGAGCAGTTCTTC; v_call: TRBV6-5; clone_size: NA; d_call: TRBD2; j_call: TRBJ2-1
cdr3_aa: CASSQGGSQYYEQYF; cdr3_nt: TGCGCCAGCAGCCAAGGTGGGTCACAATACTACGAGCAGTACTTC; v_call: TRBV4-3; clone_size: once; d_call: NA; j_call: TRBJ2-7
cdr3_aa: CASSLGQGYQETQYF; cdr3_nt: TGCGCCAGCAGCTTGGGTCAGGGCTACCAAGAGACCCAGTACTTC; v_call: TRBV5-1; clone_size: once; d_call: NA; j_call: TRBJ2-5